Described below is a single TCR beta chain sequence and its context. The antigen is unknown. The assay was run at deep level. The repertoire was sequenced with immunoSEQ multiplex PCR; TCRdb's copy has only in-frame clones and lacks some. The sample carries around 2.5 million clones, over 85% recorded once. The data are from a study of shared clonotypes between healthy human individuals. Study results and limitations: A handful of donors showed sharing of approximately 5% of naive CD4 clonotypes.

The CDR3 spans 16 residues. The V gene lost 6 bases and the J gene lost 3 bases, with 18 bases spanning the gap. The germline gives CDR1 MDHEN, CDR2 SYDVKM. The chain links TRBV28 to TRBJ1-5; the D gene is possibly TRBD1 (5 bases). The source is a man between 18 and 35 years old in good health. Some clones in this sample may be carry-over from other donors' samples. Sequencing used naive CD4+ T cells from PBMCs. Sample subset: CD45RA+ positively selected. The CDR3 spells CASRQHGGGSNQPQHF. The CDR3 nucleotides are TGTGCCAGCAGGCAACACGGGGGGGGGTCCAATCAGCCCCAGCATTTT.